Presented here are 8 T cell receptor beta chains from one specimen sequenced in a study of cytomegalovirus exposure and HLA in healthy donors. Primers for the PCR totalled 60 Vbeta and 13 Jbeta. The protocol was immunoSEQ multiplex PCR, while the TCRdb copy is restricted to in-frame clones and leaves out a portion. The repertoire holds about 140,000 clones, with around 82% as singletons. The sample was PBMCs. The receptors were gathered from a man aged 50-60 years in good health and CMV-seronegative.

The chain employs TRBV6-6 and TRBJ2-7; D perhaps matches TRBD2 (5 bases). CDR3 size: 13 residues. V lost 5 bases, J lost 3 bases, and 11 bases lay in between. Germline V gene lookup returns CDR1 MNHNY and CDR2 SVGAGI (reference sequence). CDR3 in DNA: TGTGCCAGCAGTCGGGGTGGACTCTACGAGCAGTACTTC. Translation gives CASSRGGLYEQYF.

The chain links TRBV18 to TRBJ1-1; no firm D call. V was cut by 0 bases and J by 4 bases, with 12 bases left in between. This CDR3 contains 15 residues. Germline lookup yields CDR1 KGHSH and CDR2 LQKENI. The CDR3, as DNA: TGTGCCAGCTCACCACCTGAGGGTTGGGGCACTGAAGCTTTCTTT. Encoded protein: CASSPPEGWGTEAFF. The full variable domain, in which reference TRBV18 and TRBJ1-1 provide the parts outside the CDR3, is NAGVMQNPRHLVRRRGQEARLRCSPMKGHSHVYWYRQLPEEGLKFMVYLQKENIIDESGMPKERFSAEFPKEGPSILRIQQVVRGDSAAYFCASSPPEGWGTEAFFGQGTRLTVV.

The genes are TRBV7-2 and TRBJ2-3, with 10 nucleotides matching TRBD2. The CDR3 spans 16 residues. The V gene's germline CDR1 is SGHTA and CDR2 FQGNSA. Germline trimming cut 0 bases from V and 6 bases from J; bases unmatched to any gene: 6. The CDR3 region is CASSLASGGAYDTQYF. Here the CDR3 DNA reads TGTGCCAGCAGCTTAGCAAGCGGGGGGGCCTACGATACGCAGTATTTT.

The CDR3 here is CASSSQGADEKLFF. CDR3 nucleotide sequence: TGTGCCAGCAGTTCACAGGGGGCCGATGAAAAACTGTTTTTT. J is TRBJ1-4 and V is TRBV2; 9 bases are shared with TRBD1. V lost 5 bases, J lost 6 bases, and 4 bases stayed unmatched. Germline CDR1 reads SNHLY; CDR2 reads FYNNEI. CDR3 length: 14 amino acids.

This sequence joins TRBV28 and TRBJ2-2; the match to TRBD2 covers 12 bases. Germline V lookup: CDR1 MDHEN, CDR2 SYDVKM. Germline trimming cut 5 bases from V and 4 bases from J; bases unmatched to any gene: 11. The CDR3 extends over 18 amino acids. CDR3 DNA: TGTGCCAGCAGTCCCTCTAGCGGGGGGGCCCCGGTCACCGGGGAGCTGTTTTTT. Translation: CASSPSSGGAPVTGELFF.

V usage is TRBV29-1 and J usage is TRBJ1-3; a possible D gene is TRBD1 (5 bases). With 4 bases removed from V and 4 bases from J, the gap between germline ends came to 14 bases. CDR1 SQVTM and CDR2 ANQGSEA come from the germline V gene. The CDR3 length is 14 residues. The CDR3 bases are TGCAGCGTTGGTCTAGGAACAGGAGGAAACACCATATATTTT. Protein product: CSVGLGTGGNTIYF. Complete variable domain (other parts from reference TRBV29-1 and TRBJ1-3): SAVISQKPSRDICQRGTSLTIQCQVDSQVTMMFWYRQQPGQSLTLIATANQGSEATYESGFVIDKFPISRPNLTFSTLTVSNMSPEDSSIYLCSVGLGTGGNTIYFGEGSWLTVV.

This chain uses TRBV28 with TRBJ1-6; 11 bases line up with TRBD1. After removal of 3 bases from V and 9 bases from J, the junction contained 13 bases not matched to a gene. Germline V gene data show CDR1 as MDHEN and CDR2 as SYDVKM. The CDR3 runs to 18 residues. The CDR3 here is CASSFFGTGGTGGSPLHF. The CDR3 nucleotides are TGTGCCAGCAGTTTTTTCGGGACAGGGGGGACCGGGGGTTCACCCCTCCACTTT.

The V gene is TRBV6-4, the J gene TRBJ2-2; 7 nucleotides align to TRBD1. The CDR3 loop spans 14 amino acids. Germline CDR1 is MRHNA and CDR2 is SNTAGT. V was clipped by 4 bases and J by 5 bases; unmatched bases: 4. CDR3 DNA: TGTGCCAGCAGTGTGGGGACAGCGACCGGGGAGCTGTTTTTT. Its protein product is CASSVGTATGELFF.